These 30 T cell receptor beta chains came from one sample sequenced in a study of CD8 T cells in ankylosing spondylitis. Each CDR3 protein gets one entry after TCRdb re-called the 5' RACE reads with MiXCR. The sample shows around 210,000 distinct CDR3 sequences, under 8.5% of them seen only once. What was sequenced was blood, either unsorted or a sorted T cell fraction (not recorded which). Receptors were obtained from a female donor with ankylosing spondylitis or in good health (not recorded which).

In its sample, this clonotype was seen many times. The gene calls are TRBV11-2 and TRBJ1-1; D possibly corresponds to TRBD1 (5 bases). With 5 bases removed from V and 1 base from J, the gap between germline ends came to 11 bases. The CDR3 is made up of 14 amino acids. CDR1 SGHAT and CDR2 FQNNGV come from the germline V gene. CDR3 DNA: TGTGCCAGCAGCCGGGACCCCGGGAACACTGAAGCTTTCTTT. This translates into CASSRDPGNTEAFF. The variable domain in full, completed from reference TRBV11-2 and TRBJ1-1, reads EAGVAQSPRYKIIEKRQSVAFWCNPISGHATLYWYQQILGQGPKLLIQFQNNGVVDDSQLPKDRFSAERLKGVDSTLKIQPAKLEDSAVYLCASSRDPGNTEAFFGQGTRLTVV.

This clonotype was counted ten times or more. The genes are TRBV29-1 and TRBJ1-3; D gene ambiguous. The CDR3 runs 11 residues. The ends were cut back, 7 bases at V and 4 bases at J, with 8 bases in the middle. Per the germline V gene, CDR1 is SQVTM and CDR2 is ANQGSEA. The CDR3 DNA is TGCAGCGGGTGGTCCGGAAACACCATATATTTT. Translating it yields CSGWSGNTIYF. The whole variable domain, filled in from reference TRBV29-1 and TRBJ1-3, reads SAVISQKPSRDICQRGTSLTIQCQVDSQVTMMFWYRQQPGQSLTLIATANQGSEATYESGFVIDKFPISRPNLTFSTLTVSNMSPEDSSIYLCSGWSGNTIYFGEGSWLTVV.

This clonotype was counted ten times or more. The gene calls are TRBV12-3 or TRBV12-4 and TRBJ2-7; 7 bases map to TRBD1. The CDR3 totals 14 residues. V was pared by 4 bases and J by 6 bases, with 9 bases of the junction left unmatched. The DNA for the CDR3 is TGTGCCAGCAGTTCCGGGACAGAAGAAGGCGAGCAGTACTTC. It codes for CASSSGTEEGEQYF.

This clonotype was seen at least ten times. J is TRBJ2-1 and V is TRBV12-3 or TRBV12-4; 7 positions agree with TRBD2. This CDR3 comprises 14 residues. V dropped 2 bases and J dropped 6; count of bases not matched to a gene: 4. CDR3 DNA sequence: TGTGCCAGCAGTTTATTAGCGGGCAGCAATGAGCAGTTCTTC. This codes for CASSLLAGSNEQFF.

The sample holds many counts of this clonotype. The chain has TRBV7-2 and TRBJ1-3; D is unclear. V was clipped by 5 bases and J by 7 bases, with 9 bases between them. The germline V gene has CDR1 SGHTA and CDR2 FQGNSA. The CDR3 runs to 12 residues. CDR3 sequence: CASSPSVNTIYF. CDR3 nucleotide sequence: TGTGCCAGCAGCCCCTCAGTGAACACCATATATTTT.

At least ten counts were recorded for this clonotype. The chain joins TRBV4-1 to TRBJ2-1; 8 bases are a match to TRBD2. Germline-derived CDR1 and CDR2 are MGHRA and YSYEKL. The CDR3 totals 15 residues. The J segment lost 9 bases and the V segment lost 3 bases, leaving 10 bases of the junction unmatched. CDR3: CASSQGLVWSGEQFF. CDR3 bases: TGCGCCAGCAGCCAGGGACTAGTTTGGTCCGGTGAGCAGTTCTTC.

This chain connects TRBV7-9 to TRBJ2-1; TRBD2 matches at 11 bases. Germline V gives CDR1 SEHNR, CDR2 FQNEAQ (reference sequence). This CDR3 is 17 amino acids long. J lost 4 bases, V lost 6 bases, and 11 bases had no gene match. In DNA form, the CDR3 reads TGTGCCAGCAGTTGGAGACTAGCGGGAAAGATGTACAATGAGCAGTTCTTC. This sequence encodes CASSWRLAGKMYNEQFF.

At least ten counts were recorded for this clonotype. The chain links TRBV10-3 to TRBJ2-1, with TRBD2 as a possible D gene (5 bases). Germline assignment: CDR1 ENHRY and CDR2 SYGVKD. There are 15 residues in the CDR3. V gave up 6 bases and J gave up 0 bases, with 12 bases separating them. The CDR3 sequence: CAIRAPGSSYNEQFF. CDR3 nucleotide sequence: TGTGCCATCAGGGCCCCGGGGAGCTCCTACAATGAGCAGTTCTTC.

Concerning this clonotype: Being one base from a much bigger clone, this may be a read error. J is TRBJ1-5 and V is TRBV6-5; possible D gene TRBD1, 8 bases. The J call may be in error: the DNA end matches TRBJ2-3 better. Germline CDR1 and CDR2: MNHEY and SVGAGI. The CDR3 consists of 15 residues. Here the CDR3 DNA reads TGTGCCAGCAGTTCAACAGGGGGGGGTTATCAGCCCCAGTATTTT. Protein: CASSSTGGGYQPQYF.

This clonotype was found many times. The chain joins TRBV4-1 to TRBJ2-7, with 9 bases that match TRBD2. Germline CDR1 is MGHRA and CDR2 is YSYEKL. V trimming: 0 bases; J trimming: 7 bases; junction bases outside the gene matches: 13. This CDR3 spans 17 amino acids. CDR3 region: CASSQEGSGRRVREQYF. The CDR3 DNA sequence: TGCGCCAGCAGCCAAGAGGGGAGCGGGAGGAGAGTGCGGGAGCAGTACTTC.

This clonotype was detected ten times or more. The CDR3 sequence is CSARPGFNEQFF. As DNA, the CDR3 is TGCAGTGCTAGGCCCGGTTTCAATGAGCAGTTCTTC. The chain has TRBV20-1 and TRBJ2-1; no definite D call. The CDR3 is 12 residues long. V was trimmed by 3 bases and J by 6 bases, leaving 9 bases between them. Germline values: CDR1 DFQATT, CDR2 SNEGSKA (reference sequence).

A few counts support this clonotype. This chain uses TRBV7-2 with TRBJ1-1, with TRBD1 matching 9 bases. Trimming cost V 5 bases and J 0 bases; bases outside gene matches: 4. The length of the CDR3 is 15 residues. Germline assignment: CDR1 SGHTA and CDR2 FQGNSA. The CDR3 spells CASSLRTGVNTEAFF. In DNA form, the CDR3 reads TGTGCCAGCAGCCTCCGGACAGGGGTGAACACTGAAGCTTTCTTT.

In this sample, this clonotype turned up a few times. This chain joins TRBV30 and TRBJ1-1; the match to TRBD1 covers 8 bases. CDR3 length: 13 residues. Trimming removed 4 bases from V and 1 base from J; junction bases left unmatched: 2. The germline V gene has CDR1 GTSNPN and CDR2 SVGIG (reference sequence). The CDR3 here is CAWKDRANTEAFF. The CDR3 nucleotides are TGTGCCTGGAAGGACAGGGCGAACACTGAAGCTTTCTTT.

This clonotype was detected only a few times. This chain uses TRBV7-2 with TRBJ2-7; possible D gene TRBD2, 6 bases. Trimming took off 5 bases at V and 5 bases at J, with 16 bases between the two ends. The CDR3 contains 14 residues. Germline loops: CDR1 SGHTA, CDR2 FQGNSA. The CDR3 region has the DNA TGTGCCAGCAGCCCCGAGGAGCGGGCTCACGAGCAGTACTTC. It encodes CASSPEERAHEQYF.

This clonotype was counted many times. CDR3 loop: CASSLRVQETQYF. The CDR3 nucleotides are TGTGCCAGCAGCTTAAGAGTGCAAGAGACCCAGTACTTC. V and J are TRBV7-7 and TRBJ2-5; no firm D call. The CDR3 totals 13 residues. V dropped 2 bases and J dropped 2 bases, with 6 bases sitting between them. Germline V CDR1 and CDR2: SSHAT, FNYEAQ (reference sequence). Full variable domain (outside the CDR3, taken from reference TRBV7-7 and TRBJ2-5): GAGVSQSPRYKVTKRGQDVTLRCDPISSHATLYWYQQALGQGPEFLTYFNYEAQPDKSGLPSDRFSAERPEGSISTLTIQRTEQRDSAMYRCASSLRVQETQYFGPGTRLLVL.

This clonotype was recorded at least ten times. The chain has TRBV20-1 and TRBJ2-5; the match to TRBD2 covers 10 bases. The CDR3 has 15 residues. Trimming took 6 bases from V and 5 from J; bases not matched to a gene: 12. The V gene's germline CDR1 is DFQATT and CDR2 SNEGSKA (reference sequence). CDR3: CSARDLAGVGETQYF. CDR3 DNA: TGCAGTGCCCGGGACCTAGCGGGAGTTGGTGAGACCCAGTACTTC.

CDR3 nucleotides: TGCAGTGTTACCAATCCGCCTAGCGGGAGCACAGATACGCAGTATTTT. Translation: CSVTNPPSGSTDTQYF. The J gene is TRBJ2-3, the V gene TRBV20-1; 8 bases are a match to TRBD2. J gave up 0 bases and V 7 bases, and 12 bases lay outside the gene matches. Per germline, CDR1 DFQATT and CDR2 SNEGSKA (reference sequence). CDR3 length: 16 residues.

The sample holds many counts of this clonotype. This sequence joins TRBV6-2 or TRBV6-3 and TRBJ2-2, with D possibly TRBD2 on 5 matching bases. CDR1 is MNHEY, CDR2 SVGEGT, per germline. Trimming took 6 bases from V and 6 from J, leaving 5 bases between them. CDR3 length: 11 amino acids. For the CDR3, the DNA is TGTGCCAGCAGGAGGGCCGGGGAGCTGTTTTTT. Its translation: CASRRAGELFF.

This rearrangement joins TRBV11-1 to TRBJ2-2, with 10 bases aligning to TRBD2. The CDR3 runs 19 residues. V lost 1 base and J lost 3; bases outside the gene matches: 11. CDR1 is SGHAT, CDR2 FQDESV, per germline (reference sequence). DNA of the CDR3: TGTGCCAGCAGCTTAGGCCGGATTAGCGGGAGGCTAGACACCGGGGAGCTGTTTTTT. It is translated as CASSLGRISGRLDTGELFF.

This clonotype was seen ten or more times. The gene calls are TRBV6-2 or TRBV6-3 and TRBJ2-1; TRBD2 agrees at 7 bases. The CDR3 is 15 amino acids. Losses at the gene ends were 5 bases for V and 7 bases for J; bases not matched to a gene: 11. CDR1 is MNHEY and CDR2 is SVGEGT in the germline V gene. CDR3 coding DNA: TGTGCCAGCAGTCTGGGTAGCGGGTGGAGGAATGAGCAGTTCTTC. As protein: CASSLGSGWRNEQFF.

This clonotype occurred many times. This sequence joins TRBV20-1 and TRBJ2-7; D uncertain. The germline V gene has CDR1 DFQATT and CDR2 SNEGSKA (reference sequence). This CDR3 has 11 residues. The CDR3 nucleotides are TGCAGCGTTGGGATGCTCGCCGAGCAGTACTTC. Its protein product is CSVGMLAEQYF.

This clonotype was picked up many times. The rearrangement uses TRBV7-2 and TRBJ2-1, with 11 bases aligning to TRBD2. This CDR3 comprises 15 residues. V shed 5 bases, J shed 5 bases, and the junction held 5 bases outside the gene matches. In germline, CDR1 is SGHTA, CDR2 FQGNSA. DNA for the CDR3: TGTGCCAGCAGCCTCACTAGCGGGAGAAACAATGAGCAGTTCTTC. Translating it yields CASSLTSGRNNEQFF.

The sample holds many counts of this clonotype. The chain uses TRBV29-1 and TRBJ1-5; D gene uncertain. Between the trimmed V and J ends, which lost 6 bases and 5 bases, there was a span of 14 bases. Per the germline V gene, CDR1 is SQVTM and CDR2 is ANQGSEA. The CDR3 has 13 amino acids. Written as DNA, the CDR3 is TGCAGCGTGGGAATGGGTTTGGATCAGCCCCAGCATTTT. Its protein product is CSVGMGLDQPQHF.

This chain uses TRBV7-2 with TRBJ2-3, with 10 bases aligning to TRBD2. CDR1 and CDR2 from the germline V gene are SGHTA and FQGNSA. V was pared by 2 bases and J by 5 bases, with 7 bases of the junction left unmatched. The CDR3 is 16 amino acids. CDR3 sequence reads: CASSLRASGSGDTQYF. For the CDR3, the DNA is TGTGCCAGCAGCTTACGAGCTAGCGGGAGTGGAGATACGCAGTATTTT. The whole variable domain, filled in from reference TRBV7-2 and TRBJ2-3, reads GAGVSQSPSNKVTEKGKDVELRCDPISGHTALYWYRQSLGQGLEFLIYFQGNSAPDKSGLPSDRFSAERTGGSVSTLTIQRTQQEDSAVYLCASSLRASGSGDTQYFGPGTRLTVL.

In this sample, this clonotype turned up a few times. The chain combines TRBV7-2 with TRBJ2-2; TRBD1 matches 8 bases. V lost 5 bases, J lost 5 bases, and 7 bases stayed unmatched. Per germline, CDR1 SGHTA and CDR2 FQGNSA. This CDR3 region has 15 residues. CDR3: CASSPKTGETGELFF. In DNA, the CDR3 is TGTGCCAGCAGCCCCAAGACAGGGGAGACCGGGGAGCTGTTTTTT.

The rearrangement uses TRBV11-1 and TRBJ2-1; 11 positions match TRBD2. The trim removed 8 bases at V and 4 bases at J, leaving 16 bases unmatched. Germline assignment: CDR1 SGHAT and CDR2 FQDESV (reference sequence). This CDR3 is 18 amino acids long. CDR3 in amino acids: CASSKNRGTSGNYNEQFF. The CDR3 DNA reads as TGTGCCAGCTCCAAAAACCGGGGGACTAGCGGAAATTACAATGAGCAGTTCTTC.

CDR3 region: CASSPPVNPRETQYF. As DNA, the CDR3 is TGTGCCAGCTCACCACCGGTGAATCCGAGAGAGACCCAGTACTTC. The chain has TRBV18 and TRBJ2-5; D gene unclear. The CDR3 runs 15 residues. In germline, CDR1 is KGHSH, CDR2 LQKENI. Trimming cost V 0 bases and J 4 bases, with 12 bases left between them.

This clonotype has only a few counts. This chain connects TRBV7-9 to TRBJ1-1; a possible D gene is TRBD1 (6 bases). Germline loops: CDR1 SEHNR, CDR2 FQNEAQ (reference sequence). The CDR3 is 16 amino acids. V was trimmed by 3 bases and J by 1 base, leaving 15 bases between them. In DNA, the CDR3 is TGTGCCAGCAGCTTTAAGAGGGGACAAGAGAACACTGAAGCTTTCTTT. It is translated as CASSFKRGQENTEAFF.

The sample holds many counts of this clonotype. The genes are TRBV12-3 or TRBV12-4 and TRBJ2-7; D gene uncertain. V shed 3 bases and J shed 7 bases, with 13 bases lying between them. CDR3 length equals 13 residues. The CDR3 loop reads CASSLRDLLEQYF. The CDR3 DNA follows: TGTGCCAGCAGTTTGAGAGATCTCCTAGAGCAGTACTTC.

This clonotype showed up many times. The rearrangement uses TRBV5-1 and TRBJ2-1; perhaps TRBD1 as D (5 bases). The V end was cut by 4 bases, the J end by 9 bases, with 8 bases between. There are 11 residues in the CDR3. In germline, CDR1 is SGHRS, CDR2 YFSETQ. CDR3 region: CASSDRSEQFF. CDR3 DNA sequence: TGCGCCAGCAGCGACAGAAGTGAGCAGTTCTTC. The variable domain in full, with the rest retrieved from reference TRBV5-1 and TRBJ2-1, is KAGVTQTPRYLIKTRGQQVTLSCSPISGHRSVSWYQQTPGQGLQFLFEYFSETQRNKGNFPGRFSGRQFSNSRSEMNVSTLELGDSALYLCASSDRSEQFFGPGTRLTVL.